The 30 T cell receptor beta chains below come from one sample, sequenced in a study of cytomegalovirus exposure and HLA in healthy donors. The primer mix had 60 Vbeta and 13 Jbeta primers. The table came from immunoSEQ multiplex PCR; TCRdb's copy has only in-frame clones and leaves some out. The profile shows about 190,000 clones, 60% to 85% of them singletons. Input material: PBMCs. Source of these receptors: a woman in her late teens or twenties in good health and CMV-seronegative.

This clone was found a few times. The rearrangement uses TRBV19 and TRBJ1-1, with 10 bases fitting TRBD1. The CDR3 consists of 15 residues. Trimming at V came to 5 bases and at J to 1 base, leaving 4 bases not matched to a gene. Germline CDR1 reads LNHDA; CDR2 reads SQIVND (reference sequence). CDR3 in amino acids: CASSLRDRGNTEAFF. The CDR3 bases are TGTGCCAGTAGTCTCCGGGACAGGGGGAACACTGAAGCTTTCTTT. The whole variable domain, remainder taken from reference TRBV19 and TRBJ1-1, is DGGITQSPKYLFRKEGQNVTLSCEQNLNHDAMYWYRQDPGQGLRLIYYSQIVNDFQKGDIAEGYSVSREKKESFPLTVTSAQKNPTAFYLCASSLRDRGNTEAFFGQGTRLTVV.

Written as DNA, the CDR3 is TGTGCCAGCAACATAGGGGGGGTTTACAATGAGCAGTTCTTC. Its translation is CASNIGGVYNEQFF. This chain connects TRBV27 to TRBJ2-1, with D perhaps TRBD2 (7 bases). CDR1 is MNHEY, CDR2 SMNVEV, per germline (reference sequence). V lost 7 bases and J 4 bases, leaving 14 bases between the germline ends. The CDR3 covers 14 residues.

V gene TRBV27 combines with J gene TRBJ1-1; TRBD1 is a possible D gene (6 bases). Germline CDR1 reads MNHEY; CDR2 reads SMNVEV (reference sequence). The CDR3 sequence is 14 residues long. Trimming shortened V by 6 bases and J by 3 bases, and 14 bases separated the two germline ends. The CDR3 nucleotides are TGTGCCAGCAGGCAACAGGGTGGGGACACTGAAGCTTTCTTT. Protein: CASRQQGGDTEAFF.

The CDR3 is CASSSDKRGHTQYF. The CDR3 nucleotides are TGTGCCAGCAGCTCGGACAAAAGGGGGCATACGCAGTATTTT. This rearrangement joins TRBV7-3 to TRBJ2-3; 7 bases map to TRBD1. J gave up 7 bases and V 4 bases, and 8 bases lay outside the gene matches. The CDR3 extends over 14 amino acids. Germline CDR1 reads SGHTA; CDR2 reads FQGTGA.

The rearrangement links TRBV5-5 to TRBJ2-7; 7 nucleotides line up with TRBD1. This CDR3 spans 15 amino acids. J was trimmed by 5 bases and V by 4 bases; bases with no gene match: 12. CDR1 and CDR2 from the germline V gene are SGHKS and YYEKEE (reference sequence). CDR3 sequence (DNA): TGTGCCAGCAGCCCGCATGATGGCAGGGGGAACGAGCAGTACTTC. Translation gives CASSPHDGRGNEQYF. The whole variable domain, filled in from reference TRBV5-5 and TRBJ2-7, reads DAGVTQSPTHLIKTRGQQVTLRCSPISGHKSVSWYQQVLGQGPQFIFQYYEKEERGRGNFPDRFSARQFPNYSSELNVNALLLGDSALYLCASSPHDGRGNEQYFGPGTRLTVT.

The rearrangement links TRBV5-5 to TRBJ1-1; D may be TRBD1 (5 bases). This CDR3 has 12 amino acids. The V gene's germline CDR1 is SGHKS and CDR2 YYEKEE (reference sequence). The germline V and J ends were trimmed by 8 bases and 4 bases, with 12 bases remaining between them. The DNA of the CDR3 is TGTGCCAGTAAAGGGGTAAGCACTGAAGCTTTCTTT. This sequence encodes CASKGVSTEAFF.

This chain joins TRBV28 and TRBJ1-2; TRBD1 matches at 8 bases. This CDR3 region has 12 residues. Germline V gene sequence: CDR1 MDHEN, CDR2 SYDVKM. CDR3 coding DNA: TGTTCGTGCGGACAGGGAGACTATGGCTACACCTTC. It specifies CSCGQGDYGYTF.

The chain combines TRBV5-5 with TRBJ1-1, with D unclear. CDR3 length: 15 amino acids. Germline lookup yields CDR1 SGHKS and CDR2 YYEKEE (reference sequence). V was pared by 1 base and J by 0 bases, with 10 bases between. The CDR3 here is CASSLRGTLNTEAFF. Written as DNA, the CDR3 is TGTGCCAGCAGCTTGAGAGGCACCTTGAACACTGAAGCTTTCTTT.

This clone has a handful of counts. The V and J genes are TRBV5-4 and TRBJ1-1; possible D gene TRBD1, 5 bases. The germline V gene has CDR1 SGHNT and CDR2 YYREEE (reference sequence). The CDR3 runs to 12 residues. Trimming shortened V by 4 bases and J by 6 bases, and 10 bases separated the two germline ends. CDR3 bases: TGTGCCAGCAGCCTTGACAGCTCTGAAGCTTTCTTT. This gives the protein CASSLDSSEAFF.

This CDR3 is CASRLLPQGGTGELFF. For the CDR3, the DNA is TGTGCCAGCAGACTTCTTCCACAGGGGGGTACCGGGGAGCTGTTTTTT. The V gene is TRBV7-9, the J gene TRBJ2-2; the match to TRBD1 covers 8 bases. Germline CDR1 reads SEHNR; CDR2 reads FQNEAQ (reference sequence). There are 16 residues in the CDR3. V shed 6 bases and J 5 bases; nucleotides not matched to a gene: 11.

This sequence joins TRBV11-2 and TRBJ2-5; TRBD2 aligns across 10 bases. The trim removed 5 bases at V and 1 base at J, leaving 4 bases unmatched. CDR1 and CDR2 from the germline V gene are SGHAT and FQNNGV. The CDR3 spans 15 residues. The CDR3: CASSPSGRIQETQYF. The CDR3 DNA reads TGTGCCAGCAGCCCTAGCGGGAGAATCCAAGAGACCCAGTACTTC.

The rearrangement links TRBV5-6 to TRBJ1-6; maybe TRBD1 (6 bases). The CDR3 is made up of 15 amino acids. Germline assignment: CDR1 SGHDT and CDR2 YYEEEE. V was pared by 0 bases and J by 9 bases, with 13 bases between. CDR3 DNA: TGTGCCAGCAGCTTGGGGCAGGGGTTACGTTCACCCCTCCACTTT. Amino acid sequence: CASSLGQGLRSPLHF. The full variable domain, completed using reference TRBV5-6 and TRBJ1-6, is DAGVTQSPTHLIKTRGQQVTLRCSPKSGHDTVSWYQQALGQGPQFIFQYYEEEERQRGNFPDRFSGHQFPNYSSELNVNALLLGDSALYLCASSLGQGLRSPLHFGNGTRLTVT.

V is TRBV5-5 and J is TRBJ2-2; TRBD1 is a possible D gene (5 bases). Germline CDR1 reads SGHKS; CDR2 reads YYEKEE (reference sequence). Trimming took 7 bases from V and 5 from J, leaving 18 bases between them. This CDR3 has 15 amino acids. CDR3 in DNA: TGTGCCAGCTCCCGCCAGGGTCAAGGGACCGGGGAGCTGTTTTTT. Encoded protein: CASSRQGQGTGELFF.

The rearrangement joins TRBV11-2 to TRBJ1-1; 7 positions match TRBD1. CDR1 and CDR2 (germline): SGHAT, FQNNGV. Unmatched junction bases numbered 10, after V lost 4 bases and J lost 5 bases. This CDR3 is built from 15 residues. The CDR3 is CASSSLTGRGTEAFF. The CDR3 nucleotides are TGTGCCAGCAGCTCACTGACAGGGAGAGGAACTGAAGCTTTCTTT. Based on the CDR3 plus reference TRBV11-2 and TRBJ1-1, the full variable domain is EAGVAQSPRYKIIEKRQSVAFWCNPISGHATLYWYQQILGQGPKLLIQFQNNGVVDDSQLPKDRFSAERLKGVDSTLKIQPAKLEDSAVYLCASSSLTGRGTEAFFGQGTRLTVV.

V and J are TRBV4-2 and TRBJ2-1, with D possibly being TRBD2 (5 bases). Germline-derived CDR1 and CDR2 are LGHNA and YNFKEQ. V lost 1 base and J 0 bases, leaving 10 bases between the germline ends. CDR3 length equals 16 residues. The CDR3 DNA sequence: TGTGCCAGCAGCCAAGTGGTAGGGAGCTCCTACAATGAGCAGTTCTTC. This translates into CASSQVVGSSYNEQFF.

This chain uses TRBV5-1 with TRBJ2-7, with TRBD2 as a possible D gene (6 bases). The CDR3 is 13 amino acids. With 4 bases removed from V and 4 bases from J, the gap between germline ends came to 12 bases. Germline CDR1 and CDR2: SGHRS and YFSETQ. CDR3 sequence (DNA): TGCGCCAGCAGCCCGATTGGGGGGTACGAGCAGTACTTC. Amino acid sequence: CASSPIGGYEQYF.

V is TRBV29-1 and J is TRBJ2-3, with 7 nucleotides matching TRBD2. This CDR3 comprises 14 residues. The V and J ends lost 6 bases and 4 bases, in that order; junction bases with no gene match: 10. The germline V gene encodes CDR1 SQVTM and CDR2 ANQGSEA. CDR3 in DNA: TGCAGCGTCCCCGGTTACCGGGGGGCAGATACGCAGTATTTT. It is translated as CSVPGYRGADTQYF.

The V call is TRBV9, the J call TRBJ1-6; 7 bases map to TRBD1. J gave up 6 bases and V 4 bases, and 7 bases lay outside the gene matches. Looked up from germline, CDR1 is SGDLS and CDR2 is YYNGEE. There are 15 residues in the CDR3. In DNA, the CDR3 is TGTGCCAGCAGCAACACAGGGGTGGTTAATTCACCCCTCCACTTT. Amino acids: CASSNTGVVNSPLHF.

V gene TRBV5-1 combines with J gene TRBJ2-7; a weak D match, TRBD2 (5 bases). The V end was cut by 0 bases, the J end by 4 bases, with 11 bases between. The CDR3 has 14 residues. Looked up from germline, CDR1 is SGHRS and CDR2 is YFSETQ. The CDR3 region has the DNA TGCGCCAGCAGCTTGGACAGAGAGGGTTACGAGCAGTACTTC. Amino acid sequence: CASSLDREGYEQYF. The full variable domain, in which reference TRBV5-1 and TRBJ2-7 provide the parts outside the CDR3, is KAGVTQTPRYLIKTRGQQVTLSCSPISGHRSVSWYQQTPGQGLQFLFEYFSETQRNKGNFPGRFSGRQFSNSRSEMNVSTLELGDSALYLCASSLDREGYEQYFGPGTRLTVT.

The chain uses TRBV7-3 and TRBJ2-1, with 8 bases aligning to TRBD2. Germline lookup yields CDR1 SGHTA and CDR2 FQGTGA. Unmatched junction bases numbered 10, after V lost 2 bases and J lost 4 bases. The CDR3 has 17 residues. Here the CDR3 DNA reads TGTGCCAGCAGCTTATTGAACGGGAGGGCCGGTTACAATGAGCAGTTCTTC. Residues: CASSLLNGRAGYNEQFF.

V and J are TRBV2 and TRBJ2-5; 11 bases are a match to TRBD2. V lost 1 base and J lost 9; bases outside the gene matches: 4. Germline V gene data show CDR1 as SNHLY and CDR2 as FYNNEI. The CDR3 spans 14 residues. The CDR3 nucleotides are TGTGCCAGCAGTGAAGTTAGTAGCGGGAGGGCCCAGTACTTC. It translates to CASSEVSSGRAQYF. Filled out from reference TRBV2 and TRBJ2-5, the complete variable domain reads EPEVTQTPSHQVTQMGQEVILRCVPISNHLYFYWYRQILGQKVEFLVSFYNNEISEKSEIFDDQFSVERPDGSNFTLKIRSTKLEDSAMYFCASSEVSSGRAQYFGPGTRLLVL.

The chain links TRBV5-1 to TRBJ2-7; D is unresolved. Trimming removed 4 bases at V and 1 base at J, with 6 bases between. The V gene's germline CDR1 is SGHRS and CDR2 YFSETQ. The CDR3 consists of 12 residues. The CDR3 sequence: CASSPNSYEQYF. As DNA, the CDR3 is TGCGCCAGCAGCCCAAATTCCTACGAGCAGTACTTC.

This clone was seen a single time. The gene calls are TRBV5-1 and TRBJ1-1; D gene unclear. V dropped 2 bases and J dropped 1 base, with 6 bases sitting between them. This CDR3 is 13 amino acids long. Germline V gene data show CDR1 as SGHRS and CDR2 as YFSETQ. This chain's CDR3 is CASSLQWNTEAFF. The CDR3, as DNA: TGCGCCAGCAGCTTACAATGGAACACTGAAGCTTTCTTT.

This clone was picked up one time. DNA of the CDR3: TGTGCCAGCAGCTTGGCCCTTGGACAGGGATACAATGAGCAGTTCTTC. Amino acid sequence: CASSLALGQGYNEQFF. The chain couples TRBV5-4 to TRBJ2-1; 8 nucleotides agree with TRBD1. From germline, CDR1 is SGHNT and CDR2 YYREEE (reference sequence). V was clipped by 0 bases and J by 4 bases; unmatched bases: 6. The CDR3 contains 16 residues.

The chain carries TRBV19 and TRBJ1-1; 8 nucleotides line up with TRBD1. V gave up 5 bases and J gave up 9 bases; unmatched junction bases: 11. Looked up from germline, CDR1 is LNHDA and CDR2 is SQIVND (reference sequence). The CDR3 is 14 residues long. CDR3 coding DNA: TGTGCCAGTAGTTATAGCAGGGGGCGCAGGAAAGCTTTCTTT. Its protein is CASSYSRGRRKAFF. Combining the CDR3 with reference TRBV19 and TRBJ1-1 gives the whole variable domain DGGITQSPKYLFRKEGQNVTLSCEQNLNHDAMYWYRQDPGQGLRLIYYSQIVNDFQKGDIAEGYSVSREKKESFPLTVTSAQKNPTAFYLCASSYSRGRRKAFFGQGTRLTVV.

The V gene is TRBV21-1, the J gene TRBJ2-7; the table's D call, TRBD1, has no DNA check behind it. TRBV21-1 is labeled a pseudogene. This CDR3 contains 19 residues. Here the CDR3 reads CASSKEDRGPEKVGCEQYF. The CDR3 DNA follows: TGTGCCAGCAGCAAAGAGGACAGGGGGCCCGAGAAGGTAGGGTGCGAGCAGTACTTC.

The chain employs TRBV7-2 and TRBJ2-7, with 14 bases lining up with TRBD2. V lost 4 bases and J lost 4; bases outside the gene matches: 6. The V gene's germline CDR1 is SGHTA and CDR2 FQGNSA. The CDR3 runs to 16 residues. CDR3 coding DNA: TGTGCCAGCAGCTCCGGGACTAGCGGGAGTCGTTACGAGCAGTACTTC. The encoded protein is CASSSGTSGSRYEQYF. The full variable domain, completed using reference TRBV7-2 and TRBJ2-7, is GAGVSQSPSNKVTEKGKDVELRCDPISGHTALYWYRQSLGQGLEFLIYFQGNSAPDKSGLPSDRFSAERTGGSVSTLTIQRTQQEDSAVYLCASSSGTSGSRYEQYFGPGTRLTVT.

The chain is built from TRBV7-2 and TRBJ1-2, with TRBD1 matching over 9 bases. CDR1 and CDR2 from the germline V gene are SGHTA and FQGNSA. With V trimmed by 1 base and J by 4 bases, 4 bases remained unmatched. The CDR3 is made up of 15 amino acids. The CDR3 loop reads CASSLGGQGTYGYTF. CDR3 coding DNA: TGTGCCAGCAGCTTAGGCGGACAGGGGACCTATGGCTACACCTTC.

The rearrangement uses TRBV9 and TRBJ2-7; D is possibly TRBD2 (6 bases). The CDR3 sequence is 15 residues long. V shed 4 bases and J shed 1 base, with 15 bases lying between them. CDR1 and CDR2 (germline): SGDLS, YYNGEE. In nucleotides, the CDR3 is TGTGCCAGCAGCCCAAGTGGGGAGGTTTCCTACGAGCAGTACTTC. Its translation is CASSPSGEVSYEQYF.

The chain joins TRBV7-9 to TRBJ2-7; 7 nucleotides align to TRBD2. The J segment lost 7 bases and the V segment lost 2 bases, leaving 5 bases of the junction unmatched. This CDR3 contains 13 residues. Germline CDR1 and CDR2: SEHNR and FQNEAQ (reference sequence). CDR3 sequence (DNA): TGTGCCAGCAGCTTATTAGAGGGAGGGGAGCAGTACTTC. Translation gives CASSLLEGGEQYF.